These 5 T cell receptor beta chains share one sample of origin, sequenced in a study of T cells in Graves' hyperthyroidism and ophthalmopathy. Researchers amplified the TCR beta CDR3 regions from RNA transcripts. Primed by the HTBI set, a first-round RT-PCR was run on the TCR CDR3. TCRdb passed the multiplex PCR reads through MiXCR, listing each CDR3 protein once. The table records about 520,000 distinct CDR3 sequences, about a fifth of them present only once. The source material was blood. These receptors came from a man between 18 and 35 years old with Graves' hyperthyroidism.

The chain recombines TRBV6-1 with TRBJ1-1; 7 bases line up with TRBD1. Looked up from germline, CDR1 is MNHNS and CDR2 is SASEGT. There are 14 residues in the CDR3. Unmatched junction bases numbered 5, after V lost 6 bases and J lost 1 base. CDR3: CASRPGQKNTEAFF. DNA of the CDR3: TGTGCCAGCAGACCGGGACAGAAGAACACTGAAGCTTTCTTT.

This clonotype was detected ten times or more. J is TRBJ2-5 and V is TRBV7-9, with TRBD1 identical over 9 bases. V shed 5 bases and J 7 bases; nucleotides not matched to a gene: 14. The CDR3 spans 16 residues. Per the germline V gene, CDR1 is SEHNR and CDR2 is FQNEAQ (reference sequence). This CDR3 is CASSNHPGQGTRTQYF. Here the CDR3 DNA reads TGTGCCAGCAGCAATCACCCCGGACAGGGGACGAGGACCCAGTACTTC.

Ten or more counts support this clonotype. CDR3 residues: CASSLATPNTEAFF. CDR3 coding DNA: TGTGCCAGCAGCTTGGCGACACCGAACACTGAAGCTTTCTTT. J is TRBJ1-1 and V is TRBV7-9; D remains unclear. The CDR3 is made up of 14 amino acids. Germline assignment: CDR1 SEHNR and CDR2 FQNEAQ (reference sequence). Trimming cost V 3 bases and J 1 base, with 9 bases left between them.

Ten or more counts support this clonotype. The genes are TRBV12-3 or TRBV12-4 and TRBJ1-1; TRBD1 is a possible D gene (6 bases). Trimming stripped 0 bases from V and 5 bases from J, with 10 bases between. CDR3 length: 14 residues. The CDR3 here is CASSLAQGRTEAFF. Here the CDR3 DNA reads TGTGCCAGCAGTTTAGCTCAGGGGAGGACTGAAGCTTTCTTT.

This clonotype was seen a handful of times. J is TRBJ1-1 and V is TRBV12-3 or TRBV12-4; D is possibly TRBD1 (6 bases). Trimming cost V 4 bases and J 6 bases, with 12 bases left between them. The CDR3 is 13 residues long. The CDR3 DNA is TGTGCCAGCAGTTCTCTAAGGGGGGCTGAAGCTTTCTTT. This sequence encodes CASSSLRGAEAFF.